This T cell receptor beta chain came from a study of blood T cell repertoires in COVID-19. Study summary: Sites in the United States, Italy and Spain provided acute and convalescent COVID-19 samples. T cells, B-cell-depleted T cells, or PBMCs supplied cDNA or gDNA.

V gave up 6 bases and J gave up 4 bases; unmatched junction bases: 5. This CDR3 has 13 amino acids. Original processing notes: Reference gene primer amplification in the assay estimated nucleated cell counts. Clones were read by immunoSEQ multiplex PCR, and TCRdb kept only the in-frame ones, dropping some. That table gives V, J and clone size, and the DNA gave D and trimming. Of hundreds of thousands of clones detected, 70% to 85% appear once; the ten largest clones hold more than 7%. Sequenced sample: peripheral blood. The chain joins TRBV12-3 or TRBV12-4 to TRBJ1-2; 7 bases agree with TRBD1. The receptor comes from an older man with acute or convalescent COVID-19. CDR3 amino acids: CASSPDRAYGYTF. In DNA, the CDR3 is TGTGCCAGCAGCCCCGACAGGGCCTATGGCTACACCTTC.